The 27 T cell receptor beta chains given below trace back to one sample, sequenced in a study of blood T cell repertoires in COVID-19. The protocol was immunoSEQ multiplex PCR, while the TCRdb copy is restricted to in-frame clones and leaves out a portion. This sample has more than 110,000 clones; around nine tenths occur once, and the top ten carry 5% to 6%. Sequencing used peripheral blood. These receptors were collected from a human donor in a cohort sampled during active COVID-19.

The rearrangement joins TRBV21-1 to TRBJ2-1; the table's D call, TRBD1, was not checked against the DNA. TRBV21-1 constitutes a pseudogene. The CDR3 is 15 amino acids. As DNA, the CDR3 is TGTGCCAGCAGCAAGAGACAGGCGGCCTACAATGAGCAGTTCTTC. This translates into CASSKRQAAYNEQFF.

V is TRBV10-2 and J is TRBJ1-1; 8 bases are shared with TRBD1. This CDR3 spans 14 amino acids. Germline-derived CDR1 and CDR2 are WSHSY and SAAADI. J was trimmed by 4 bases and V by 6 bases; bases with no gene match: 7. The CDR3 region has the DNA TGCGCCAGCAGCTACTTGACAGGGGTCACTGAAGCTTTCTTT. This translates into CASSYLTGVTEAFF.

This chain uses TRBV3-1 (or the pseudogene TRBV3-2) with TRBJ1-2; 9 bases line up with TRBD1. V was clipped by 0 bases and J by 5 bases; unmatched bases: 16. The length of the CDR3 is 19 residues. Germline V gene sequence: CDR1 LGHDT, CDR2 YNNKEL (reference sequence). The CDR3 bases are TGTGCCAGCAGCCAAGACCCGGACAGGGGTGTAAAATCACTATATGGCTACACCTTC. Translation gives CASSQDPDRGVKSLYGYTF.

This sequence joins TRBV30 and TRBJ1-2; 8 bases line up with TRBD1. V was clipped by 0 bases and J by 7 bases; unmatched bases: 4. The CDR3 contains 13 residues. The germline V gene has CDR1 GTSNPN and CDR2 SVGIG (reference sequence). CDR3 loop: CAWSVTGAGGYTF. The CDR3 DNA sequence: TGTGCCTGGAGTGTGACAGGGGCTGGTGGCTACACCTTC. Combining the CDR3 with reference TRBV30 and TRBJ1-2 gives the whole variable domain SQTIHQWPATLVQPVGSPLSLECTVEGTSNPNLYWYRQAAGRGLQLLFYSVGIGQISSEVPQNLSASRPQDRQFILSSKKLLLSDSGFYLCAWSVTGAGGYTFGSGTRLTVV.

V is TRBV19 and J is TRBJ2-7; D perhaps matches TRBD2 (6 bases). From germline, CDR1 is LNHDA and CDR2 SQIVND (reference sequence). This CDR3 has 16 amino acids. V was shortened by 1 base and J by 8 bases, with 21 bases between the two germline ends. CDR3 protein: CASSIVGIGTPFQQYF. The CDR3 region has the DNA TGTGCCAGTAGTATAGTAGGGATCGGGACTCCATTTCAGCAGTACTTC. The full variable domain, its missing parts supplied by reference TRBV19 and TRBJ2-7, is DGGITQSPKYLFRKEGQNVTLSCEQNLNHDAMYWYRQDPGQGLRLIYYSQIVNDFQKGDIAEGYSVSREKKESFPLTVTSAQKNPTAFYLCASSIVGIGTPFQQYFGPGTRLTVT.

V gene TRBV6-5 combines with J gene TRBJ2-1, with 13 bases aligning to TRBD2. Germline lookup yields CDR1 MNHEY and CDR2 SVGAGI. The CDR3 has 15 amino acids. The trim removed 9 bases at V and 9 bases at J, leaving 11 bases unmatched. CDR3 in amino acids: CASVLAGGGMGEQFF. In nucleotides, the CDR3 is TGTGCCAGTGTACTAGCGGGGGGGGGAATGGGTGAGCAGTTCTTC.

This rearrangement joins TRBV7-6 to TRBJ2-1; D not resolved. This CDR3 is 12 amino acids long. Germline V lookup: CDR1 SGHVS, CDR2 FNYEAQ. The ends were cut back, 5 bases at V and 9 bases at J, with 11 bases in the middle. CDR3 in amino acids: CASSPPNSEQFF. Here the CDR3 DNA reads TGTGCCAGCAGCCCACCCAACAGTGAGCAGTTCTTC.

The chain links TRBV4-1 to TRBJ2-5; TRBD2 matches at 14 bases. Germline V gene lookup returns CDR1 MGHRA and CDR2 YSYEKL. The junction had 11 bases not matched to a gene; V was cut back by 2 bases and J by 9 bases. The CDR3 loop spans 17 amino acids. Here the CDR3 reads CASSQRTSGGPQGAQYF. The CDR3, as DNA: TGCGCCAGCAGCCAACGGACTAGCGGGGGGCCCCAAGGGGCCCAGTACTTC.

This clone was observed a single time. The V gene is TRBV11-2, the J gene TRBJ1-3; D perhaps matches TRBD1 (5 bases). This CDR3 region has 17 residues. From germline, CDR1 is SGHAT and CDR2 FQNNGV. V dropped 4 bases and J dropped 0 bases, with 16 bases sitting between them. This chain's CDR3 is CASSSTMTVFSGNTIYF. DNA of the CDR3: TGTGCCAGCAGCTCCACCATGACAGTTTTCTCTGGAAACACCATATATTTT.

This sequence joins TRBV11-1 and TRBJ2-7, with a weak D call TRBD2 (5 bases). V was trimmed by 0 bases and J by 4 bases, leaving 10 bases between them. The germline V gene has CDR1 SGHAT and CDR2 FQDESV (reference sequence). The CDR3 is made up of 14 amino acids. CDR3 sequence (DNA): TGTGCCAGCAGCTTAGCGGGAGTGAGTTACGAGCAGTACTTC. Translating it yields CASSLAGVSYEQYF. The full variable domain, with the rest looked up from reference TRBV11-1 and TRBJ2-7, is EAEVAQSPRYKITEKSQAVAFWCDPISGHATLYWYRQILGQGPELLVQFQDESVVDDSQLPKDRFSAERLKGVDSTLKIQPAELGDSAMYLCASSLAGVSYEQYFGPGTRLTVT.

The rearrangement uses TRBV28 and TRBJ1-1, with a weak D call TRBD1 (6 bases). The CDR3 length is 12 residues. With 1 base removed from V and 11 bases from J, the gap between germline ends came to 11 bases. CDR1 is MDHEN, CDR2 SYDVKM, per germline. The CDR3 region is CASSLLQGRAFF. DNA of the CDR3: TGTGCCAGCAGTTTATTACAGGGACGGGCTTTCTTT.

The gene calls are TRBV15 and TRBJ2-1, with D unclear. Between the trimmed V and J ends, which lost 0 bases and 7 bases, there was a span of 13 bases. Per the germline V gene, CDR1 is LNHNV and CDR2 is YYDKDF (reference sequence). CDR3 size: 15 residues. Written as DNA, the CDR3 is TGTGCCACCAGCAGAGATGTTAGCTTCACAAATGAGCAGTTCTTC. Protein sequence: CATSRDVSFTNEQFF.

This clone was detected a few times. Other nucleotide sequences from this sample produce the same CDR3. This chain links TRBV5-1 with TRBJ2-5, with D maybe TRBD1 (5 bases). The V gene lost 0 bases and the J gene lost 4 bases, with 10 bases spanning the gap. Germline values: CDR1 SGHRS, CDR2 YFSETQ. This CDR3 is built from 14 residues. Written as DNA, the CDR3 is TGCGCCAGCAGCTTGGAGGCTAGGGGAGAGACCCAGTACTTC. Its translation: CASSLEARGETQYF.

The chain is built from TRBV2 and TRBJ2-1, with a weak D call TRBD1 (5 bases). CDR3 length: 14 residues. The V and J ends lost 2 bases and 1 base respectively, with 6 bases between them. Germline V gene data show CDR1 as SNHLY and CDR2 as FYNNEI. The CDR3 DNA sequence: TGTGCCAGCAGTGAAAGGGGTTCCTACAATGAGCAGTTCTTC. This codes for CASSERGSYNEQFF.

This rearrangement joins TRBV10-2 to TRBJ2-7; perhaps TRBD2 as D (6 bases). The germline gives CDR1 WSHSY, CDR2 SAAADI. Trimming cost V 4 bases and J 2 bases, with 21 bases left between them. The CDR3 covers 17 residues. The CDR3 sequence is CASSVPTLGLRTYEQYF. The CDR3 nucleotides read TGCGCCAGCAGTGTTCCTACACTTGGACTACGTACCTACGAGCAGTACTTC.

The chain recombines TRBV7-8 with TRBJ2-1; 8 positions agree with TRBD2. This CDR3 region has 16 residues. V lost 1 base to trimming and J lost 9 bases; unmatched junction nucleotides: 11. Germline CDR1 and CDR2: SGHVS and FQNEAQ. CDR3 DNA sequence: TGTGCCAGCAGCTTAGGGTCCGGGACTAGGAGGACTGAGCAGTTCTTC. As protein: CASSLGSGTRRTEQFF.

The chain carries TRBV18 and TRBJ2-5, with 9 nucleotides matching TRBD1. The CDR3 consists of 13 residues. Trimming removed 6 bases from V and 7 bases from J; junction bases left unmatched: 6. Per germline, CDR1 KGHSH and CDR2 LQKENI. In DNA form, the CDR3 reads TGTGCCAGCTCCGCGGGACAGGGTTGGACCCAGTACTTC. Translated: CASSAGQGWTQYF.

The chain has TRBV3-1 (or the pseudogene TRBV3-2) and TRBJ1-4; D may be TRBD1 (5 bases). The CDR3 sequence is 14 residues long. Germline V gives CDR1 LGHDT, CDR2 YNNKEL (reference sequence). V was cut by 4 bases and J by 5 bases, with 11 bases left in between. CDR3 sequence: CASSLGGRNEKLFF. The CDR3 DNA is TGTGCCAGCAGCCTGGGGGGACGGAATGAAAAACTGTTTTTT.

This clone was seen once. The V gene is TRBV10-2, the J gene TRBJ2-7; TRBD1 might be the D (6 bases). The CDR3 has 12 amino acids. Germline CDR1 WSHSY, CDR2 SAAADI. Trimming shortened V by 4 bases and J by 4 bases, and 8 bases separated the two germline ends. CDR3 protein: CASSVDRYEQYF. The CDR3 nucleotides read TGCGCCAGCAGTGTGGACAGATACGAGCAGTACTTC.

The chain employs TRBV2 and TRBJ2-2; tentative D call: TRBD1 (7 bases). Germline V gives CDR1 SNHLY, CDR2 FYNNEI. The CDR3 covers 15 residues. V lost 6 bases and J lost 5, with 16 bases in between. Written as DNA, the CDR3 is TGTGCCAGCAGGGGGGGACAGTTGTCGACCGGGGAGCTGTTTTTT. It codes for CASRGGQLSTGELFF.

The chain uses TRBV2 and TRBJ1-3, with 7 bases fitting TRBD1. Per the germline V gene, CDR1 is SNHLY and CDR2 is FYNNEI. The CDR3 spans 15 residues. The ends lost 6 bases at V and 0 bases at J; junction bases unmatched: 5. The CDR3 region has the DNA TGTGCCAGCAGAGGACAGGCCAACTCTGGAAACACCATATATTTT. It encodes CASRGQANSGNTIYF.

V usage is TRBV28 and J usage is TRBJ2-7; the match to TRBD1 covers 9 bases. Germline trimming cut 8 bases from V and 1 base from J; bases unmatched to any gene: 9. Germline CDR1 is MDHEN and CDR2 is SYDVKM. The CDR3 spans 15 residues. CDR3 residues: CASRLGGTGSYEQYF. The CDR3 bases are TGTGCCAGCCGCCTAGGTGGGACAGGGTCCTACGAGCAGTACTTC.

The V call is TRBV30, the J call TRBJ1-2; TRBD1 matches at 8 bases. The CDR3 totals 16 residues. J was trimmed by 7 bases and V by 4 bases; bases with no gene match: 17. The V gene's germline CDR1 is GTSNPN and CDR2 SVGIG (reference sequence). The CDR3 bases are TGTGCCTGGAATACAGGGGGAAAACTCCTTCGACCTGGCTACACCTTC. This gives the protein CAWNTGGKLLRPGYTF.

This chain links TRBV5-1 with TRBJ2-3, with D perhaps matching TRBD1 (8 bases). The germline CDR1 and CDR2 sequences are SGHRS and YFSETQ. The CDR3 has 16 residues. Trimming stripped 5 bases from V and 4 bases from J, with 20 bases between. CDR3 DNA: TGCGCCAGCAGATCAGGACAGGGAGGGGGTGCAGATACGCAGTATTTT. Translation: CASRSGQGGGADTQYF.

A remark on this clone: The same CDR3 can be traced to other DNA sequences in this sample. The rearrangement joins TRBV3-1 (or the pseudogene TRBV3-2) to TRBJ1-1; D not resolved. Germline values: CDR1 LGHDT, CDR2 YNNKEL (reference sequence). Trimming left V 4 bases short and J 1 base short, with 7 bases between. The CDR3 has 13 amino acids. The CDR3: CASSLRGNTEAFF. The CDR3 DNA is TGTGCCAGCAGCCTTCGGGGGAACACTGAAGCTTTCTTT.

The J gene is TRBJ1-5, the V gene TRBV9, with D perhaps matching TRBD1 (5 bases). Germline V lookup: CDR1 SGDLS, CDR2 YYNGEE. V lost 3 bases and J 0 bases, leaving 10 bases between the germline ends. The CDR3 is 15 residues long. The chain's CDR3 is CASSGGDPSNQPQHF. The CDR3 nucleotides read TGTGCCAGCAGCGGCGGGGACCCTAGCAATCAGCCCCAGCATTTT.

This clone showed up just a few times. The J gene is TRBJ2-1, the V gene TRBV3-1 (or the pseudogene TRBV3-2); 9 nucleotides line up with TRBD2. Germline V gene lookup returns CDR1 LGHDT and CDR2 YNNKEL (reference sequence). V gave up 3 bases and J gave up 4 bases; unmatched junction bases: 10. CDR3 size: 17 residues. Here the CDR3 reads CASSHAGGPDPYNEQFF. In DNA, the CDR3 is TGTGCCAGCAGCCATGCGGGGGGGCCTGACCCATACAATGAGCAGTTCTTC.